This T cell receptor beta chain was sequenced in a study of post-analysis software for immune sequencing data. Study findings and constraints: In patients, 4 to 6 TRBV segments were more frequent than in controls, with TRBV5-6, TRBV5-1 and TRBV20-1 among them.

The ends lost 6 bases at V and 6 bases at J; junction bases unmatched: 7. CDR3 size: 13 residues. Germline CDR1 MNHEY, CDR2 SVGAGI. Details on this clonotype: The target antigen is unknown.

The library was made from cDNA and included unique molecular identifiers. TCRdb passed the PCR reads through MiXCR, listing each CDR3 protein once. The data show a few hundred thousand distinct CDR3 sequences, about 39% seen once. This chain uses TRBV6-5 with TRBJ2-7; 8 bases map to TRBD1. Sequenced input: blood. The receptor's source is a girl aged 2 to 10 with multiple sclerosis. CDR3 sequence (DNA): TGTGCCAGCAGGAGGACAGGGAAGGGCGAGCAGTACTTC. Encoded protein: CASRRTGKGEQYF.